These 14 T cell receptor beta chains were sequenced from one sample in a study of response to subunit inactivated influenza vaccine. TCRdb called the RT-PCR reads again in MiXCR, with one record for every CDR3 protein. This table has roughly 520,000 distinct CDR3 sequences, approximately 24% appearing once. The material was CD4+ T cells sorted from PBMCs, obtained roughly 5 days after vaccination. Receptors were obtained from a man between 45 and 60 years old who received an inactivated influenza vaccine.

This clonotype was seen many times. The chain employs TRBV28 and TRBJ1-2; D uncertain. Deletions cut 5 bases from V and 7 bases from J, with 11 bases between. Germline V CDR1 and CDR2: MDHEN, SYDVKM. This CDR3 comprises 12 residues. CDR3 loop: CASSPPSSGYTF. CDR3 DNA: TGTGCCAGCAGTCCCCCTAGCTCTGGCTACACCTTC.

This clonotype has just a few counts. This rearrangement joins TRBV28 to TRBJ1-5; D is undetermined. Germline V lookup: CDR1 MDHEN, CDR2 SYDVKM. V lost 3 bases and J 7 bases, leaving 7 bases between the germline ends. The CDR3 has 12 amino acids. The CDR3 bases are TGTGCCAGCAGTTTCCCGCCCCAGCCCCAGCATTTT. It codes for CASSFPPQPQHF.

The chain uses TRBV12-3 or TRBV12-4 and TRBJ1-4; D is uncertain. The germline V and J ends were trimmed by 8 bases and 7 bases, with 17 bases remaining between them. The CDR3 covers 14 residues. DNA of the CDR3: TGTGCCAGCCGGCCGGGAGACGTAGGTGAAAAACTGTTTTTT. It codes for CASRPGDVGEKLFF.

This chain joins TRBV3-1 and TRBJ2-1; 7 bases are shared with TRBD2. V lost 0 bases, J lost 7 bases, and 6 bases stayed unmatched. Germline V lookup: CDR1 LGHDT, CDR2 YNNKEL (reference sequence). The CDR3 sequence is 15 residues long. The CDR3 protein is CASSQEGGSRNEQFF. In DNA, the CDR3 is TGTGCCAGCAGCCAAGAGGGAGGGAGCAGAAATGAGCAGTTCTTC.

There are many counts of this clonotype. The rearrangement links TRBV5-5 to TRBJ2-7; TRBD1 aligns across 12 bases. With V trimmed by 5 bases and J by 5 bases, 8 bases remained unmatched. This CDR3 region has 15 residues. CDR1 is SGHKS, CDR2 YYEKEE, per germline (reference sequence). CDR3 residues: CASSTGTGGFHEQYF. In DNA form, the CDR3 reads TGTGCCAGCAGTACCGGGACAGGGGGCTTCCACGAGCAGTACTTC.

This clonotype was detected only a few times. The chain is built from TRBV7-3 and TRBJ2-1, with D possibly being TRBD1 or TRBD2 (5 bases each). This CDR3 spans 16 amino acids. The ends were cut back, 5 bases at V and 3 bases at J, with 17 bases in the middle. Germline assignment: CDR1 SGHTA and CDR2 FQGTGA. CDR3 DNA sequence: TGTGCCAGCAGCCCCGCCCGGGGCGGGCTCTACAATGAGCAGTTCTTC. Translation gives CASSPARGGLYNEQFF.

CDR3 in DNA: TGTGCCAGCAGCCAAGATGGGTGGGGGGCGACCACAGATACGCAGTATTTT. Its translation is CASSQDGWGATTDTQYF. J is TRBJ2-3 and V is TRBV4-2, with D perhaps assigned TRBD1 or TRBD2 (6 bases each). The CDR3 extends over 17 amino acids. Trimming removed 0 bases at V and 2 bases at J, with 15 bases between. The germline gives CDR1 LGHNA, CDR2 YNFKEQ.

The sample holds a few counts of this clonotype. This chain uses TRBV10-3 with TRBJ1-6; D unclear. The length of the CDR3 is 12 residues. CDR1 and CDR2 from the germline V gene are ENHRY and SYGVKD. Trimming took 5 bases from V and 8 from J, leaving 7 bases between them. The chain's CDR3 is CAISIGDSPLHF. The CDR3 DNA reads as TGTGCCATCAGTATTGGGGATTCACCCCTCCACTTT.

This clonotype was seen a handful of times. The chain carries TRBV30 and TRBJ2-2, with 9 bases fitting TRBD2. J lost 4 bases, V lost 0 bases, and 6 bases had no gene match. This CDR3 has 16 residues. The germline V gene encodes CDR1 GTSNPN and CDR2 SVGIG (reference sequence). The CDR3 here is CAWSVRVTSGTGELFF. DNA of the CDR3: TGTGCCTGGAGTGTACGGGTGACTAGCGGCACCGGGGAGCTGTTTTTT.

This chain links TRBV3-1 with TRBJ2-3; D gene unclear. In germline, CDR1 is LGHDT, CDR2 YNNKEL (reference sequence). The CDR3 contains 15 residues. The V end was cut by 1 base, the J end by 6 bases, with 14 bases between. The CDR3 is CASSQVEGRTDTQYF. For the CDR3, the DNA is TGTGCCAGCAGCCAAGTGGAAGGGCGTACGGATACGCAGTATTTT.

This clonotype was found a few times. The V gene is TRBV29-1, the J gene TRBJ2-7; 9 nucleotides line up with TRBD1. With 6 bases clipped from V and 2 bases from J, the junction kept 8 bases outside the gene matches. From germline, CDR1 is SQVTM and CDR2 ANQGSEA. There are 14 residues in the CDR3. The CDR3 is CSVATGTGPYEQYF. CDR3 in DNA: TGCAGCGTAGCTACCGGGACAGGGCCCTACGAGCAGTACTTC.

This rearrangement joins TRBV7-9 to TRBJ2-1; tentative D call: TRBD2 (5 bases). In germline, CDR1 is SEHNR, CDR2 FQNEAQ (reference sequence). Between the trimmed V and J ends, which lost 1 base and 0 bases, there was a span of 13 bases. This CDR3 region has 17 residues. As DNA, the CDR3 is TGTGCCAGCAGCTTAGTTCTGCGGGTGAGCTCCTACAATGAGCAGTTCTTC. The encoded protein is CASSLVLRVSSYNEQFF.

The chain joins TRBV6-2 or TRBV6-3 to TRBJ2-1, with D unclear. Trimming left V 6 bases short and J 8 bases short, with 11 bases between. Germline V gene data show CDR1 as MNHEY and CDR2 as SVGEGT. The CDR3 covers 12 residues. The CDR3 nucleotides are TGTGCCAGCAGCTCATACTGGGATGAGCAGTTCTTC. Residues: CASSSYWDEQFF.

The chain combines TRBV5-1 with TRBJ2-5; a possible D gene is TRBD1 (6 bases). In germline, CDR1 is SGHRS, CDR2 YFSETQ. V was trimmed by 0 bases and J by 5 bases, leaving 14 bases between them. CDR3 length equals 15 residues. CDR3 loop: CASSLGHRVSETQYF. The CDR3 DNA reads as TGCGCCAGCAGCTTGGGTCACAGGGTGAGCGAGACCCAGTACTTC.